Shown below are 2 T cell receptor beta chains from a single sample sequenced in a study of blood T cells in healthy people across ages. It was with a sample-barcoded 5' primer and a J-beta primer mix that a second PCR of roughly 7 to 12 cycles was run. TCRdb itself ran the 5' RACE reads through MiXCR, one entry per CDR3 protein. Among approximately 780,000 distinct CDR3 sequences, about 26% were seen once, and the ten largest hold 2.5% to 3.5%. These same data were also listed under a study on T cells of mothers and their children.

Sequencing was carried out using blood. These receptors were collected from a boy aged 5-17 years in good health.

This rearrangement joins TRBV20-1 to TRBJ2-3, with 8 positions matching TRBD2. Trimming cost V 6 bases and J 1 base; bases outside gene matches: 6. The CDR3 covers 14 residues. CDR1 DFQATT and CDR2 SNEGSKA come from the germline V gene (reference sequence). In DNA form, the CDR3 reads TGCAGTGCCCGGGGGGGGCCCCGCACAGATACGCAGTATTTT. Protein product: CSARGGPRTDTQYF.

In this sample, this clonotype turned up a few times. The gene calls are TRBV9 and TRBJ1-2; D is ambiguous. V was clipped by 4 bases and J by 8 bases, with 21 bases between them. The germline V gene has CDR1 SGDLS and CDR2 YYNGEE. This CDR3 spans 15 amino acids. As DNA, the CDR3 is TGTGCCAGCAGCACCGAGGCGACGGCGCTATTGGGCTACACCTTC. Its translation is CASSTEATALLGYTF.